This TCR beta chain appears in the sequencing data of a study of blood T cell repertoires in COVID-19. The wider study: The study drew acute and convalescent COVID-19 samples from the United States, Italy and Spain.

There are 16 residues in the CDR3. Looked up from germline, CDR1 is MGHRA and CDR2 is YSYEKL. V lost 1 base, J lost 4 bases, and 6 bases stayed unmatched. In the authors' methods: Reference gene primer amplification yielded estimated nucleated cell counts. Sequenced by immunoSEQ multiplex PCR; TCRdb stores in-frame clones only, minus some. V and J calls and clone size are those listed in that table; D and trimming were worked out from the DNA. The sample records tens of thousands of clones, 88% being singletons. The origin of this receptor is a human donor in a cohort sampled during active COVID-19. The chain employs TRBV4-1 and TRBJ2-7, with 11 bases identical to TRBD2. The sequenced sample consisted of peripheral blood. CDR3 bases: TGCGCCAGCAGCCAAGGACTAGCGGGAAAGTTTTACGAGCAGTACTTC. Its translation: CASSQGLAGKFYEQYF.